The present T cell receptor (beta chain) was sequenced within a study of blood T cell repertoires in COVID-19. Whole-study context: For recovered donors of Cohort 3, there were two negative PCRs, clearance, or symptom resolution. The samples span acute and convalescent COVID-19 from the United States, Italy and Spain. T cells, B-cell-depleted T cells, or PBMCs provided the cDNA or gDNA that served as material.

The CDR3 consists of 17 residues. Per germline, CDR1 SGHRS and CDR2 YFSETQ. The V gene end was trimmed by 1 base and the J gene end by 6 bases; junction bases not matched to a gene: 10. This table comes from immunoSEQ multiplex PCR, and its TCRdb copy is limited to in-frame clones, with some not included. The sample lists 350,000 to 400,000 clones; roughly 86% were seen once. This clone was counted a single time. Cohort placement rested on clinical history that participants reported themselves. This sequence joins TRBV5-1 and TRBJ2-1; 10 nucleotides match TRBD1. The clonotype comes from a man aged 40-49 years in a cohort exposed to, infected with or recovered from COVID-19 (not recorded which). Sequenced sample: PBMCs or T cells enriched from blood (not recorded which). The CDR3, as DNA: TGCGCCAGCAGCTTGTACGCCAGGACAGGGGGTATCAATGAGCAGTTCTTC. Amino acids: CASSLYARTGGINEQFF. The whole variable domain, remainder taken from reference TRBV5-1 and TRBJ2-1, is KAGVTQTPRYLIKTRGQQVTLSCSPISGHRSVSWYQQTPGQGLQFLFEYFSETQRNKGNFPGRFSGRQFSNSRSEMNVSTLELGDSALYLCASSLYARTGGINEQFFGPGTRLTVL.